These 10 T cell receptor beta chains originate from one sample sequenced in a study of blood T cell repertoires in COVID-19. Assay used: immunoSEQ multiplex PCR; TCRdb lists only in-frame clones, some missing. The sample has tens of thousands of clones, 70% to 90% seen once. Source material: peripheral blood. The receptors derive from a human donor in a cohort sampled during active COVID-19.

This chain uses TRBV7-2 with TRBJ2-1; 7 bases are a match to TRBD2. The length of the CDR3 is 15 residues. The germline V gene encodes CDR1 SGHTA and CDR2 FQGNSA. V lost 4 bases to trimming and J lost 2 bases; unmatched junction nucleotides: 5. The CDR3 sequence: CASSSSGTTYNEQFF. The CDR3 DNA is TGTGCCAGCAGCTCTTCCGGGACTACCTACAATGAGCAGTTCTTC.

The chain carries TRBV3-1 (or the pseudogene TRBV3-2) and TRBJ2-7, with a possible D match to TRBD2 (6 bases). Deletions cut 0 bases from V and 5 bases from J, with 17 bases between. Germline V gene lookup returns CDR1 LGHDT and CDR2 YNNKEL (reference sequence). The CDR3 extends over 16 amino acids. The CDR3 DNA reads TGTGCCAGCAGCCAAGATAGGCCTCCCCCGGGGGACGAGCAGTACTTC. It is translated as CASSQDRPPPGDEQYF.

The V call is TRBV6-1, the J call TRBJ2-7; no clear D gene. This CDR3 is built from 13 residues. The V and J ends lost 1 base and 4 bases respectively, with 8 bases between them. The germline V gene encodes CDR1 MNHNS and CDR2 SASEGT. The CDR3 nucleotides read TGTGCCAGCAGTGAAGACGGTCGTTACGAGCAGTACTTC. Amino acid sequence: CASSEDGRYEQYF.

The chain has TRBV7-8 and TRBJ2-1, with 10 bases that match TRBD1. From germline, CDR1 is SGHVS and CDR2 FQNEAQ. V was pared by 2 bases and J by 5 bases, with 6 bases of the junction left unmatched. The CDR3 has 16 amino acids. The CDR3 DNA reads as TGTGCCAGCAGCTTAACAGGGACAGGGGAACACAATGAGCAGTTCTTC. This encodes CASSLTGTGEHNEQFF.

The chain joins TRBV28 to TRBJ2-7, with TRBD1 identical over 9 bases. CDR1 MDHEN and CDR2 SYDVKM come from the germline V gene. The CDR3 sequence is 15 residues long. With 6 bases clipped from V and 2 bases from J, the junction kept 8 bases outside the gene matches. The CDR3 DNA is TGTGCCAGCAGCCCTAATTGGACAGGGGCCTACGAGCAGTACTTC. It yields the protein CASSPNWTGAYEQYF.

The V gene is TRBV7-6, the J gene TRBJ2-7, with 12 nucleotides matching TRBD2. CDR3 length: 16 amino acids. In germline, CDR1 is SGHVS, CDR2 FNYEAQ. J was trimmed by 3 bases and V by 5 bases; bases with no gene match: 8. Written as DNA, the CDR3 is TGTGCCAGCAGCCAACGACTAGCGGGAGATTTCTACGAGCAGTACTTC. Translating it yields CASSQRLAGDFYEQYF.

V gene TRBV6-5 combines with J gene TRBJ2-7; 9 bases are shared with TRBD1. Germline lookup yields CDR1 MNHEY and CDR2 SVGAGI. V shed 6 bases and J 5 bases; nucleotides not matched to a gene: 11. The CDR3 spans 15 residues. This CDR3 reads CASSWGGQGLDEQYF. CDR3 sequence (DNA): TGTGCCAGCAGCTGGGGGGGACAGGGACTCGACGAGCAGTACTTC.

The CDR3 sequence is CASSPRFQGLGYEQYF. The CDR3 coding sequence is TGCGCCAGCAGCCCCAGGTTTCAGGGATTGGGGTACGAGCAGTACTTC. The V gene is TRBV4-1, the J gene TRBJ2-7; D is possibly TRBD1 (5 bases). From germline, CDR1 is MGHRA and CDR2 YSYEKL. The CDR3 has 16 amino acids. V dropped 4 bases and J dropped 4 bases, with 20 bases sitting between them.

The chain couples TRBV6-4 to TRBJ2-2; TRBD1 matches 7 bases. V shed 8 bases, J shed 4 bases, and the junction held 4 bases outside the gene matches. Germline CDR1 MRHNA, CDR2 SNTAGT. CDR3 length equals 13 residues. CDR3 nucleotides: TGTGCCAGCGCCGGGACAGCCACCGGGGAGCTGTTTTTT. Amino acid sequence: CASAGTATGELFF.

V is TRBV5-1 and J is TRBJ2-7, with 10 bases matching TRBD2. Germline CDR1 and CDR2: SGHRS and YFSETQ. V was pared by 3 bases and J by 1 base, with 4 bases of the junction left unmatched. This CDR3 is built from 15 residues. CDR3 sequence reads: CASSSGLAASYEQYF. The CDR3 coding sequence is TGCGCCAGCAGCTCTGGACTAGCGGCTTCCTACGAGCAGTACTTC.